The entry below gives a single T cell receptor (beta chain) sequence along with its context. What it recognizes is unknown. The CDR3 spans 13 residues. V dropped 6 bases and J dropped 0 bases, with 6 bases sitting between them. Germline CDR1 and CDR2: DFQATT and SNEGSKA (reference sequence). The TCRbeta library was prepared with unique molecular identifiers. TCRdb ran MiXCR on the PCR reads and lists one entry per CDR3 protein. The sample contains approximately 150,000 distinct CDR3 sequences, 8% to 10% of which appear only once. The sample is drawn from a study of T-cell reconstitution after alpha-beta-depleted transplantation in children. General study results and limits: From newly produced T cells came most of the T-cell counts and diversity one year after transplant. As was reported, about two months after transplant, alpha-beta T cells came from several hundred expanded graft clones. Surviving recipient cells, namely T cells and thymic progenitors, were the source of high day-60 TCRbeta diversity in some patients.

The receptor was isolated from a female patient aged 2-9 years who had a stem cell transplant for congenital amegakaryocytic thrombocytopenia, so the T cells may come from the graft donor. The chain couples TRBV20-1 to TRBJ2-6; maybe TRBD2 (5 bases). The sample consisted of PBMCs, mostly from graft donor cells, taken 180 days after TCRalphabeta/CD19-depleted stem cell transplant. As DNA, the CDR3 is TGCAGTGCCGGGAACTCTGGGGCCAACGTCCTGACTTTC. It codes for CSAGNSGANVLTF.